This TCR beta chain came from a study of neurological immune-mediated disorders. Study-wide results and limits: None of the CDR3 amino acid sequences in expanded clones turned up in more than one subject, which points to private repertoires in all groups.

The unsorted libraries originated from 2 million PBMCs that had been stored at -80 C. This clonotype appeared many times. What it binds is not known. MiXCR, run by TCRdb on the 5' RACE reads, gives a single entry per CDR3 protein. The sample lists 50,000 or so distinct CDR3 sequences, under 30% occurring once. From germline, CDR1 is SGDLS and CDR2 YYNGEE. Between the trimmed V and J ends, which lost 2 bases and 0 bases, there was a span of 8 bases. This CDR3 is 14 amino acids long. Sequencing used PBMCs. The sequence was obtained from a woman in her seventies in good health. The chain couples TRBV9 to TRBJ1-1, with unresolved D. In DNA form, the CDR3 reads TGTGCCAGCAGCGTTACAACCATGAACACTGAAGCTTTCTTT. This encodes CASSVTTMNTEAFF.